This record concerns one TCR beta chain sequence. Its antigen is unknown. Peripheral blood came from all dose cohorts at three timepoints. Produced via immunoSEQ multiplex PCR; TCRdb's table is partial and in-frame only. Here the sample spans around 80,000 clones, roughly nine tenths being singletons. The data derive from a study of OX40 agonist ivuxolimab in advanced cancers. Background on the study: Patients enrolled in dose escalation were diagnosed with hepatocellular carcinoma, melanoma, renal cell or head and neck cancer. General observations from the study: Both CD4+ and CD8+ T cell populations in blood had undergone clonal expansion by week 6 at 0.1 to 3.0 mg/kg. Partial responders at 0.1-3.0 mg/kg showed near-lowest clonal expansion.

The CDR3 length is 16 residues. The V gene's germline CDR1 is SGHRS and CDR2 YFSETQ. V dropped 0 bases and J dropped 2; count of bases not matched to a gene: 4. The rearrangement uses TRBV5-1 and TRBJ2-1, with 8 bases aligning to TRBD2. The starting material was CD4+ or CD8+ T cells sorted from blood, obtained in a trial of the OX40 agonist ivuxolimab. This receptor was identified in an adult with an advanced solid tumor such as melanoma, head and neck, liver or kidney cancer. The CDR3 loop is CASSLVSGGTYNEQFF. Written as DNA, the CDR3 is TGCGCCAGCAGCTTGGTGAGCGGGGGAACCTACAATGAGCAGTTCTTC.